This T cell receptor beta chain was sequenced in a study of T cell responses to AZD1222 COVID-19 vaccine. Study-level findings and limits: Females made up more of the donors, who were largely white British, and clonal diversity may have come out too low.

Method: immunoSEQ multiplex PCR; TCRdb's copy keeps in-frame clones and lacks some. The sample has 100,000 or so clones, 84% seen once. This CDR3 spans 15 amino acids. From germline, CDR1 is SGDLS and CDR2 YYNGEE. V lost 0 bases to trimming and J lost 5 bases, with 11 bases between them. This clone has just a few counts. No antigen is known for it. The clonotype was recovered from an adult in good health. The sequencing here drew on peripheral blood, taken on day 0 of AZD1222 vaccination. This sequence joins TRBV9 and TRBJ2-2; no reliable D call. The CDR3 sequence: CASSVGTVDTGELFF. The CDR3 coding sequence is TGTGCCAGCAGCGTAGGAACAGTAGATACCGGGGAGCTGTTTTTT.